These 10 T cell receptor beta chains came from one sample sequenced in a study of blood T cell repertoires in COVID-19. Sequencing was performed with immunoSEQ multiplex PCR; in TCRdb, only in-frame clones are kept and a portion is missing. Of approximately 130,000 clones in the sample, around 88% are singletons; the top ten hold about 17%. Input material: peripheral blood. Receptor source: a woman aged 50 to 60 who had recovered from COVID-19.

This chain connects TRBV2 to TRBJ2-6; D gene unclear. The germline V gene has CDR1 SNHLY and CDR2 FYNNEI. CDR3 length: 14 residues. Trimming removed 7 bases at V and 4 bases at J, with 11 bases between. The CDR3 reads CASNKESGANVLTF. The DNA of the CDR3 is TGTGCCAGCAACAAGGAGTCAGGGGCCAACGTCCTGACTTTC.

J is TRBJ2-7 and V is TRBV19; 10 nucleotides match TRBD2. Germline CDR1 LNHDA, CDR2 SQIVND (reference sequence). The ends lost 6 bases at V and 2 bases at J; junction bases unmatched: 4. This CDR3 contains 14 residues. The CDR3 loop is CASSPSGGTYEQYF. The CDR3 DNA reads as TGTGCCAGTAGCCCTAGCGGGGGTACCTACGAGCAGTACTTC. Together with reference TRBV19 and TRBJ2-7, the CDR3 gives the full variable domain: DGGITQSPKYLFRKEGQNVTLSCEQNLNHDAMYWYRQDPGQGLRLIYYSQIVNDFQKGDIAEGYSVSREKKESFPLTVTSAQKNPTAFYLCASSPSGGTYEQYFGPGTRLTVT.

This chain uses TRBV2 with TRBJ1-2, with TRBD1 identical over 9 bases. This CDR3 is 15 amino acids long. Losses at the gene ends were 6 bases for V and 7 bases for J; bases not matched to a gene: 12. Germline CDR1 reads SNHLY; CDR2 reads FYNNEI. In DNA form, the CDR3 reads TGTGCCAGCAGGGGCGGGACAGGGTTCAAGATTGGCTACACCTTC. The encoded protein is CASRGGTGFKIGYTF. Full variable domain (outside the CDR3, taken from reference TRBV2 and TRBJ1-2): EPEVTQTPSHQVTQMGQEVILRCVPISNHLYFYWYRQILGQKVEFLVSFYNNEISEKSEIFDDQFSVERPDGSNFTLKIRSTKLEDSAMYFCASRGGTGFKIGYTFGSGTRLTVV.

V is TRBV5-8 and J is TRBJ2-7, with D maybe TRBD2 (8 bases). The ends were cut back, 2 bases at V and 5 bases at J, with 14 bases in the middle. This CDR3 contains 14 residues. Germline V gene sequence: CDR1 SGHTS, CDR2 YDEGEE. The DNA for the CDR3 is TGTGCCAGCAGCTTCGGGAGGGGGCTCCACGAGCAGTACTTC. It is translated as CASSFGRGLHEQYF.

The gene calls are TRBV5-4 and TRBJ1-2; perhaps TRBD1 as D (6 bases). This CDR3 region has 16 residues. Germline V CDR1 and CDR2: SGHNT, YYREEE (reference sequence). Trimming took 1 base from V and 4 from J, leaving 17 bases between them. The CDR3, as DNA: TGTGCCAGCAGCTTGACCCTACAGGGTTGGCGCTATGGCTACACCTTC. Encoded protein: CASSLTLQGWRYGYTF.

This chain links TRBV9 with TRBJ2-7; D is possibly TRBD2 (6 bases). Trimming left V 0 bases short and J 0 bases short, with 10 bases between. CDR3 length: 15 amino acids. Germline V gives CDR1 SGDLS, CDR2 YYNGEE. The CDR3 region has the DNA TGTGCCAGCAGCGTAGGGAGCGGGCACTCCTACGAGCAGTACTTC. Translation gives CASSVGSGHSYEQYF. Full variable domain (rest looked up from reference TRBV9 and TRBJ2-7): DSGVTQTPKHLITATGQRVTLRCSPRSGDLSVYWYQQSLDQGLQFLIQYYNGEERAKGNILERFSAQQFPDLHSELNLSSLELGDSALYFCASSVGSGHSYEQYFGPGTRLTVT.

The rearrangement uses TRBV6-2 or TRBV6-3 and TRBJ2-3, with 9 bases that match TRBD1. The CDR3 loop spans 15 amino acids. CDR1 and CDR2 from the germline V gene are MNHEY and SVGEGT. The junction had 3 bases not matched to a gene; V was cut back by 4 bases and J by 1 base. The CDR3 DNA reads as TGTGCCAGCAGTTCCTGGACAGGGGGCACAGATACGCAGTATTTT. It yields the protein CASSSWTGGTDTQYF.

The genes are TRBV18 and TRBJ1-3, with D unresolved. Germline CDR1 is KGHSH and CDR2 is LQKENI. V lost 1 base, J lost 0 bases, and 4 bases lay in between. The CDR3 length is 14 residues. CDR3 nucleotide sequence: TGTGCCAGCTCACCACAGAGCTCTGGAAACACCATATATTTT. Translating gives CASSPQSSGNTIYF.

This chain uses TRBV19 with TRBJ2-1, with D unclear. This CDR3 is built from 14 residues. Germline V lookup: CDR1 LNHDA, CDR2 SQIVND (reference sequence). Deletions cut 4 bases from V and 4 bases from J, with 11 bases between. CDR3: CASSTPSLYNEQFF. CDR3 DNA sequence: TGTGCCAGTAGTACCCCGTCTCTTTACAATGAGCAGTTCTTC.

The table lists this clone with a few counts. The V gene is TRBV4-2, the J gene TRBJ1-2; 7 positions agree with TRBD1. V lost 1 base, J lost 1 base, and 3 bases stayed unmatched. Looked up from germline, CDR1 is LGHNA and CDR2 is YNFKEQ. The CDR3 runs 15 residues. The CDR3 loop reads CASSQVWDSNYGYTF. The CDR3 DNA is TGTGCCAGCAGCCAAGTCTGGGACAGTAACTATGGCTACACCTTC.